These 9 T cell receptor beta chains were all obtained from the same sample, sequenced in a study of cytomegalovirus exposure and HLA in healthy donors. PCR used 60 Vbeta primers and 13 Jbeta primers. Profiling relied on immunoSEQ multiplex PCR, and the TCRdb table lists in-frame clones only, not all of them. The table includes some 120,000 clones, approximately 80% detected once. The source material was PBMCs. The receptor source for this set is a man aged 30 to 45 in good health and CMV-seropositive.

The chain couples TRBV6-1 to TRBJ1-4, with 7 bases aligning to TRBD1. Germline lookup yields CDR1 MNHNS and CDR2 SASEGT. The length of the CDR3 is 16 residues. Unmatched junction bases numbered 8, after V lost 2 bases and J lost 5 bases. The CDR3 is CASSETSGTVNEKLFF. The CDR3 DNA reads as TGTGCCAGCAGTGAAACTTCCGGGACAGTCAATGAAAAACTGTTTTTT.

CDR3 amino acids: CASSVVGLAGYNEQFF. The DNA of the CDR3 is TGTGCCAGCAGCGTTGTGGGACTAGCGGGCTACAATGAGCAGTTCTTC. V usage is TRBV9 and J usage is TRBJ2-1, with TRBD2 matching over 12 bases. Germline V CDR1 and CDR2: SGDLS, YYNGEE. This CDR3 has 16 amino acids. Unmatched junction bases numbered 3, after V lost 2 bases and J lost 3 bases.

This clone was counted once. This chain's CDR3 is CASSSNGGGSYEQYF. In DNA form, the CDR3 reads TGTGCCAGCAGTTCAAATGGCGGGGGTAGCTACGAGCAGTACTTC. V gene TRBV6-1 combines with J gene TRBJ2-7, with TRBD2 matching over 7 bases. The germline V gene encodes CDR1 MNHNS and CDR2 SASEGT. The CDR3 spans 15 residues. V was pared by 5 bases and J by 3 bases, with 10 bases of the junction left unmatched.

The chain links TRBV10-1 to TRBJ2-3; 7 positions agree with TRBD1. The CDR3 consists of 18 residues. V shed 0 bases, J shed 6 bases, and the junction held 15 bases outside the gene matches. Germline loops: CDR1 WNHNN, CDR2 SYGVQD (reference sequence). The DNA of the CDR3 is TGCGCCAGCAGTGAGTCGGCCGTCCGGGGACAGAGAGAGGATACGCAGTATTTT. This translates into CASSESAVRGQREDTQYF.

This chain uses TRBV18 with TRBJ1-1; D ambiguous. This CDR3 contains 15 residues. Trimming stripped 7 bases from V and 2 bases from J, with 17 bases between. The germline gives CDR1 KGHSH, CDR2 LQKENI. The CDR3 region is CASFPGLGANTEAFF. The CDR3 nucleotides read TGTGCCAGCTTCCCGGGGTTAGGCGCCAACACTGAAGCTTTCTTT.

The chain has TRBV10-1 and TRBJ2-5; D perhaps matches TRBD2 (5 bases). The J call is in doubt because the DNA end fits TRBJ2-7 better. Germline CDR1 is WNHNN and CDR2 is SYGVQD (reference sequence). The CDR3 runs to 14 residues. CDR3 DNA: TGCGCCAGCAGTGAGTCGACGGGGTCCTACGAGCAGTACTTC. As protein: CASSESTGSYEQYF.

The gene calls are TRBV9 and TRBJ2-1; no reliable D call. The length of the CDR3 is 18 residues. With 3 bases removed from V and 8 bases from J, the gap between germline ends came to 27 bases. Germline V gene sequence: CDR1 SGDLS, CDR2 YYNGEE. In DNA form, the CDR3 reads TGTGCCAGCAGCGCGTATACTACCGGGTCTCTCCTCCAACATGAGCAGTTCTTC. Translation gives CASSAYTTGSLLQHEQFF.

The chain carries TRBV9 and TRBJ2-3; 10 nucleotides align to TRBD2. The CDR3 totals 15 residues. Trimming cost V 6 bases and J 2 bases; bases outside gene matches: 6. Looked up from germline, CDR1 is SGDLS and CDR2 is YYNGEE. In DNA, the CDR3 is TGTGCCAGCACCCATAGCGGGGGGCCCACAGATACGCAGTATTTT. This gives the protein CASTHSGGPTDTQYF.

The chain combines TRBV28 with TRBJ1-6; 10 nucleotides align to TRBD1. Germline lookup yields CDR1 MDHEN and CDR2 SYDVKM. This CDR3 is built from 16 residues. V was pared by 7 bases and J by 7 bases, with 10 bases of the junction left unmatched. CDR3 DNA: TGTGCCAGCAATTCGCCGGGACAGGGGTACAATTCACCCCTCCACTTT. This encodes CASNSPGQGYNSPLHF. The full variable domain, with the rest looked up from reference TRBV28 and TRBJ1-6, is DVKVTQSSRYLVKRTGEKVFLECVQDMDHENMFWYRQDPGLGLRLIYFSYDVKMKEKGDIPEGYSVSREKKERFSLILESASTNQTSMYLCASNSPGQGYNSPLHFGNGTRLTVT.